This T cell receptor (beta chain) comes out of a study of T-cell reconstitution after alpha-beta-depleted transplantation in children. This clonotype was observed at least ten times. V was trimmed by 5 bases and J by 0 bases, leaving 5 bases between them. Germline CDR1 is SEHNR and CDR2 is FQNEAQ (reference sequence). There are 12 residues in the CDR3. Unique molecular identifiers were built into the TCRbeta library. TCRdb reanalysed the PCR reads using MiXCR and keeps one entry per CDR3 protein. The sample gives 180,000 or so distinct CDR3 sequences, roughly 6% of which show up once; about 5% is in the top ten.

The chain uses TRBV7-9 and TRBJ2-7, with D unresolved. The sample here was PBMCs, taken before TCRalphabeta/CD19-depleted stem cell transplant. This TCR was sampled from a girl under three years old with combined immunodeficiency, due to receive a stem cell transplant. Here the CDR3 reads CASSVISYEQYF. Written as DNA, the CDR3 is TGTGCCAGCAGCGTGATCTCCTACGAGCAGTACTTC. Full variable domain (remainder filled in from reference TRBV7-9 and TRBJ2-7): DTGVSQNPRHKITKRGQNVTFRCDPISEHNRLYWYRQTLGQGPEFLTYFQNEAQLEKSRLLSDRFSAERPKGSFSTLEIQRTEQGDSAMYLCASSVISYEQYFGPGTRLTVT.